One sample yielded the 13 T cell receptor beta chains listed below, sequenced in a study of T cells in Graves' hyperthyroidism and ophthalmopathy. What was amplified from RNA transcripts were TCR beta CDR3 regions. With the HTBI primer set, the TCR CDR3 went through a first round of RT-PCR. One entry per CDR3 protein results from TCRdb running MiXCR on the multiplex PCR reads. The data contain 550,000 to 800,000 distinct CDR3 sequences, 15% to 20% of them singletons. Sequenced material: blood. All receptors derive from a man younger than 35 with Graves' hyperthyroidism.

The chain links TRBV11-2 to TRBJ2-7; D remains unclear. This CDR3 comprises 14 residues. The germline V and J ends were trimmed by 5 bases and 6 bases, with 17 bases remaining between them. In germline, CDR1 is SGHAT, CDR2 FQNNGV. Here the CDR3 reads CASSPLVWAREQYF. The CDR3 nucleotides read TGTGCCAGCAGCCCTTTGGTTTGGGCTCGCGAGCAGTACTTC.

V is TRBV4-1 and J is TRBJ1-2; TRBD1 is a possible D gene (5 bases). The germline V gene encodes CDR1 MGHRA and CDR2 YSYEKL. The V end was cut by 6 bases, the J end by 7 bases, with 18 bases between. CDR3 length: 14 residues. In DNA, the CDR3 is TGCGCCAGCAGGCCAGTGAGGGGCGAGGGTGGCTACACCTTC. It codes for CASRPVRGEGGYTF.

The V gene is TRBV9, the J gene TRBJ2-1; tentatively, D is TRBD2 (6 bases). V was clipped by 0 bases and J by 4 bases, with 14 bases between them. The CDR3 length is 16 residues. The V gene's germline CDR1 is SGDLS and CDR2 YYNGEE. The CDR3, as DNA: TGTGCCAGCAGCGTAGGACGGGGCGGGGTTTACAATGAGCAGTTCTTC. Its translation: CASSVGRGGVYNEQFF.

This clonotype was counted ten times or more. The chain carries TRBV29-1 and TRBJ2-3, with 9 bases identical to TRBD2. Germline CDR1 is SQVTM and CDR2 is ANQGSEA. The CDR3 length is 18 residues. J lost 0 bases, V lost 3 bases, and 13 bases had no gene match. CDR3 region: CSVDGLAGNPSSTDTQYF. As DNA, the CDR3 is TGCAGCGTTGATGGCCTAGCGGGAAACCCATCTAGCACAGATACGCAGTATTTT.

There are a few counts of this clonotype. This rearrangement joins TRBV18 to TRBJ1-3, with D hard to call. CDR1 is KGHSH, CDR2 LQKENI, per germline. Trimming took 0 bases from V and 2 from J, leaving 8 bases between them. This CDR3 is built from 15 residues. CDR3 residues: CASSPPITAGNTIYF. The DNA for the CDR3 is TGTGCCAGCTCACCACCTATCACAGCTGGAAACACCATATATTTT.

Many counts were recorded for this clonotype. V gene TRBV2 combines with J gene TRBJ2-1; TRBD2 matches at 15 bases. The germline V gene encodes CDR1 SNHLY and CDR2 FYNNEI. The CDR3 is made up of 18 amino acids. After removal of 4 bases from V and 0 bases from J, the junction contained 4 bases not matched to a gene. The CDR3 region has the DNA TGTGCCAGCAGTGGGGGACTAGCGGGAGGTAGCTCCTACAATGAGCAGTTCTTC. Translating it yields CASSGGLAGGSSYNEQFF.

This chain joins TRBV6-1 and TRBJ2-4, with a tentative D call TRBD2 (6 bases). V was trimmed by 7 bases and J by 2 bases, leaving 15 bases between them. The germline gives CDR1 MNHNS, CDR2 SASEGT. This CDR3 spans 15 amino acids. As DNA, the CDR3 is TGTGCCAGCAAGCCGACTAGTCCGACCAAAAACATTCAGTACTTC. Translating it yields CASKPTSPTKNIQYF.

The chain couples TRBV4-3 to TRBJ1-3; D is possibly TRBD1 (6 bases). The V and J ends lost 4 bases and 0 bases respectively, with 13 bases between them. CDR1 and CDR2 (germline): LGHNA, YSLEER. The CDR3 length is 16 residues. The CDR3 DNA is TGCGCCAGCAGCCCGGGGGCGCATAGCTCTGGAAACACCATATATTTT. It codes for CASSPGAHSSGNTIYF.

The table lists this clonotype with many counts. The chain uses TRBV12-3 or TRBV12-4 and TRBJ2-5; D not resolved. The CDR3 spans 13 residues. Trimming left V 5 bases short and J 0 bases short, with 7 bases between. CDR3 loop: CASSTRHQETQYF. CDR3 DNA sequence: TGTGCCAGCAGTACGCGACACCAAGAGACCCAGTACTTC.

The chain combines TRBV10-3 with TRBJ2-7; D is unresolved. This CDR3 is built from 14 residues. Per germline, CDR1 ENHRY and CDR2 SYGVKD. Written as DNA, the CDR3 is TGTGCTGCCAGTCGGATAGGGTCAGACTACGAGCAGTACTTC. Residues: CAASRIGSDYEQYF.

The V and J genes are TRBV20-1 and TRBJ2-7; 9 positions agree with TRBD2. Trimming removed 6 bases from V and 2 bases from J; junction bases left unmatched: 11. CDR3 length: 15 residues. Germline loops: CDR1 DFQATT, CDR2 SNEGSKA (reference sequence). In nucleotides, the CDR3 is TGCAGTGCACCCCGGGGTGGCGGGAGGGCCTACGAGCAGTACTTC. Residues: CSAPRGGGRAYEQYF.

A word on this clonotype: This sequence may be a read error, since a much larger clone differs from it by one base. The J gene is TRBJ2-2, the V gene TRBV19; a weak D match, TRBD2 (6 bases). The CDR3 covers 15 residues. Germline V gene lookup returns CDR1 LNHDA and CDR2 SQIVND (reference sequence). V lost 7 bases and J 6 bases, leaving 18 bases between the germline ends. CDR3 protein: CASTPEGTGAGELFF. For the CDR3, the DNA is TGTGCCAGTACCCCGGAGGGGACTGGCGCCGGGGAGCTGTTTTTT. Filled out from reference TRBV19 and TRBJ2-2, the complete variable domain reads DGGITQSPKYLFRKEGQNVTLSCEQNLNHDAMYWYRQDPGQGLRLIYYSQIVNDFQKGDIAEGYSVSREKKESFPLTVTSAQKNPTAFYLCASTPEGTGAGELFFGEGSRLTVL.

Regarding this clonotype: An end of the junction differs from the germline gene, which may be a read error. The gene calls are TRBV10-2 and TRBJ1-1; D might be TRBD1 (5 bases). This CDR3 has 16 residues. The germline gives CDR1 WSHSY, CDR2 SAAADI. CDR3 sequence reads: CASRVSWQGRNTEAFF. The DNA for the CDR3 is TGCGCCAGCAGGGTGAGCTGGCAGGGACGGAACACTGAGGCTTTCTTT.